This entry lists 27 T cell receptor beta chains sequenced from one sample in a study of blood T cell repertoires in COVID-19. Only in-frame clones appear in the TCRdb table, and some are missing; sequencing was by immunoSEQ multiplex PCR. The data contain under 350,000 clones, over 85% of them singletons. Sample: peripheral blood. Source of these receptors: a woman in her twenties or thirties with COVID-19, enrolled during active disease.

This rearrangement joins TRBV6-5 to TRBJ2-2, with D perhaps matching TRBD1 (6 bases). The ends were cut back, 6 bases at V and 10 bases at J, with 15 bases in the middle. Germline V CDR1 and CDR2: MNHEY, SVGAGI. The length of the CDR3 is 13 residues. The CDR3 DNA is TGTGCCAGCAGCCTCGGACAGTTCGCGGAGCTGTTTTTT. As protein: CASSLGQFAELFF.

The V gene is TRBV5-1, the J gene TRBJ1-4, with unresolved D. The CDR3 is made up of 13 amino acids. The germline CDR1 and CDR2 sequences are SGHRS and YFSETQ. The V gene lost 3 bases and the J gene lost 8 bases, with 11 bases spanning the gap. CDR3 sequence reads: CASSSEATEKLFF. The DNA for the CDR3 is TGCGCCAGCAGCTCAGAGGCAACCGAAAAACTGTTTTTT.

With regard to this clone: Other nucleotide sequences from this sample produce the same CDR3. This chain links TRBV30 with TRBJ2-1; a possible D gene is TRBD2 (5 bases). The V gene lost 2 bases and the J gene lost 6 bases, with 5 bases spanning the gap. The CDR3 totals 11 residues. Germline CDR1 is GTSNPN and CDR2 is SVGIG (reference sequence). The CDR3 loop is CAWSRGNEQFF. In DNA, the CDR3 is TGTGCCTGGAGTCGGGGCAATGAGCAGTTCTTC.

This sequence joins TRBV10-3 and TRBJ1-2; D is unresolved. Trimming removed 0 bases at V and 3 bases at J, with 14 bases between. Germline CDR1 reads ENHRY; CDR2 reads SYGVKD. This CDR3 has 16 residues. The CDR3 sequence: CAISESIVGVDYGYTF. CDR3 sequence (DNA): TGTGCCATCAGTGAGTCGATAGTTGGAGTTGACTATGGCTACACCTTC.

In its sample, this clone was seen a few times. The chain employs TRBV30 and TRBJ1-2, with 11 bases lining up with TRBD1. The CDR3 loop spans 14 amino acids. V shed 2 bases, J shed 8 bases, and the junction held 7 bases outside the gene matches. CDR1 and CDR2 from the germline V gene are GTSNPN and SVGIG (reference sequence). CDR3 amino acids: CAWSKPGTGGGYTF. CDR3 coding DNA: TGTGCCTGGAGTAAACCCGGGACAGGGGGAGGCTACACCTTC.

This chain uses TRBV7-9 with TRBJ1-2, with 7 bases fitting TRBD1. The ends lost 3 bases at V and 8 bases at J; junction bases unmatched: 6. There are 13 residues in the CDR3. Germline CDR1 is SEHNR and CDR2 is FQNEAQ (reference sequence). The CDR3 here is CASSFEGAGGYTF. CDR3 in DNA: TGTGCCAGCAGCTTCGAGGGGGCAGGAGGCTACACCTTC.

The chain employs TRBV5-5 and TRBJ1-2; 7 nucleotides agree with TRBD1. Germline lookup yields CDR1 SGHKS and CDR2 YYEKEE (reference sequence). The CDR3 loop spans 20 amino acids. V shed 3 bases and J 2 bases; nucleotides not matched to a gene: 22. The CDR3 spells CASSWQGQFLSGGQNYGYTF. CDR3 nucleotides: TGTGCCAGCAGCTGGCAGGGACAGTTCCTTTCGGGCGGCCAGAACTATGGCTACACCTTC.

J is TRBJ1-2 and V is TRBV3-1 (or the pseudogene TRBV3-2); D is perhaps TRBD1 (5 bases). CDR1 and CDR2 from the germline V gene are LGHDT and YNNKEL (reference sequence). The CDR3 length is 17 residues. Trimming removed 4 bases from V and 2 bases from J, with 20 bases in between. CDR3 in amino acids: CASSLRRQGTLNYGYTF. The CDR3 DNA sequence: TGTGCCAGCAGCCTTCGACGGCAGGGAACTTTAAACTATGGCTACACCTTC.

The rearrangement links TRBV5-1 to TRBJ1-2; 10 nucleotides line up with TRBD1. V lost 4 bases and J lost 10; bases outside the gene matches: 4. The CDR3 is 12 residues long. Germline lookup yields CDR1 SGHRS and CDR2 YFSETQ. The CDR3 DNA reads as TGCGCCAGCAGCGAGGGACAGGGGCTCTACACCTTC. Residues: CASSEGQGLYTF. Looking up the rest from reference TRBV5-1 and TRBJ1-2 gives the full variable domain: KAGVTQTPRYLIKTRGQQVTLSCSPISGHRSVSWYQQTPGQGLQFLFEYFSETQRNKGNFPGRFSGRQFSNSRSEMNVSTLELGDSALYLCASSEGQGLYTFGSGTRLTVV.

The V gene is TRBV19, the J gene TRBJ2-1, with a weak D call TRBD1 (6 bases). CDR3 size: 15 residues. The germline V and J ends were trimmed by 4 bases and 2 bases, with 12 bases remaining between them. CDR1 and CDR2 from the germline V gene are LNHDA and SQIVND (reference sequence). CDR3 sequence: CASSKLRDTYNEQFF. In DNA, the CDR3 is TGTGCCAGTAGTAAACTCCGGGACACCTACAATGAGCAGTTCTTC.

V is TRBV5-1 and J is TRBJ1-2, with TRBD1 matching over 7 bases. Germline CDR1 SGHRS, CDR2 YFSETQ. The V and J ends lost 4 bases and 0 bases, in that order; junction bases with no gene match: 3. There are 14 residues in the CDR3. CDR3 in DNA: TGCGCCAGCAGCAGGGACAGAACTAACTATGGCTACACCTTC. This translates into CASSRDRTNYGYTF.

CDR3 region: CASSLRTGRAGELFF. The CDR3 coding sequence is TGTGCCAGCAGCCTGAGGACAGGGCGGGCCGGGGAGCTGTTTTTT. J is TRBJ2-2 and V is TRBV5-5; TRBD1 matches at 8 bases. CDR1 and CDR2 (germline): SGHKS, YYEKEE (reference sequence). Germline trimming cut 4 bases from V and 6 bases from J; bases unmatched to any gene: 8. This CDR3 has 15 residues.

The chain links TRBV5-1 to TRBJ2-2; 7 nucleotides match TRBD2. With 7 bases clipped from V and 4 bases from J, the junction kept 7 bases outside the gene matches. Germline-derived CDR1 and CDR2 are SGHRS and YFSETQ. CDR3 length: 14 residues. CDR3 amino acids: CASQESGATGELFF. In DNA form, the CDR3 reads TGCGCCAGCCAGGAGAGCGGGGCCACCGGGGAGCTGTTTTTT.

The chain carries TRBV7-2 and TRBJ2-2, with 9 bases matching TRBD2. The length of the CDR3 is 19 residues. CDR1 and CDR2 (germline): SGHTA, FQGNSA. V trimming: 5 bases; J trimming: 4 bases; junction bases outside the gene matches: 17. The DNA of the CDR3 is TGTGCCAGCAGCCGTGGTAATGCGGGGGGGCCGTTGAGCACCGGGGAGCTGTTTTTT. The encoded protein is CASSRGNAGGPLSTGELFF.

This CDR3 reads CASSPGTDTQYF. The CDR3 DNA reads as TGTGCCAGCAGCCCGGGCACAGATACGCAGTATTTT. This chain uses TRBV9 with TRBJ2-3; D uncertain. CDR3 length: 12 amino acids. The ends were cut back, 4 bases at V and 1 base at J, with 4 bases in the middle. Germline CDR1 reads SGDLS; CDR2 reads YYNGEE.

This clone came up once. The chain links TRBV6-5 to TRBJ1-1, with unresolved D. The germline V and J ends were trimmed by 6 bases and 5 bases, with 7 bases remaining between them. This CDR3 region has 11 residues. Per germline, CDR1 MNHEY and CDR2 SVGAGI. CDR3: CASRDYTEAFF. CDR3 bases: TGTGCCAGCAGAGACTATACTGAAGCTTTCTTT.

The chain has TRBV11-3 and TRBJ1-1; D unresolved. Between the trimmed V and J ends, which lost 5 bases and 3 bases, there was a span of 10 bases. The CDR3 sequence is 13 residues long. Germline V gene lookup returns CDR1 SGHNT and CDR2 YENEEA. CDR3 loop: CASSAEGHTEAFF. The CDR3 nucleotides read TGTGCCAGCAGCGCCGAGGGTCACACTGAAGCTTTCTTT.

This clone was detected only a few times. This chain uses TRBV6-5 with TRBJ1-4; 10 bases match TRBD1. V lost 10 bases, J lost 5 bases, and 4 bases stayed unmatched. The CDR3 consists of 13 residues. Germline CDR1 is MNHEY and CDR2 is SVGAGI. The CDR3 region has the DNA TGTGCCAACCCGGACAGGGGGAATGAAAAACTGTTTTTT. It is translated as CANPDRGNEKLFF.

This rearrangement joins TRBV6-5 to TRBJ1-4; the match to TRBD1 covers 8 bases. The CDR3 covers 13 residues. V gave up 8 bases and J gave up 7 bases; unmatched junction bases: 6. Germline assignment: CDR1 MNHEY and CDR2 SVGAGI. The CDR3 nucleotides read TGTGCCAGCCGACAGGGGACGGGTGAAAAACTGTTTTTT. Its translation is CASRQGTGEKLFF.

The CDR3 coding sequence is TGTGCCACCAGTGATCCTGAGCGGACAGGGTATCCCCAGCTGTACTTC. Translating it yields CATSDPERTGYPQLYF. The genes are TRBV24-1 and TRBJ2-5; 8 bases line up with TRBD1. In germline, CDR1 is KGHDR, CDR2 SFDVKD. CDR3 length: 16 amino acids. The ends lost 3 bases at V and 13 bases at J; junction bases unmatched: 18.

The J gene is TRBJ1-6, the V gene TRBV4-2, with 8 bases fitting TRBD1. From germline, CDR1 is LGHNA and CDR2 YNFKEQ. V dropped 0 bases and J dropped 5; count of bases not matched to a gene: 3. The CDR3 covers 16 residues. The DNA for the CDR3 is TGTGCCAGCAGCCAAGAACAGGGGGATGATAATTCACCCCTCCACTTT. Translating gives CASSQEQGDDNSPLHF.

V and J are TRBV7-2 and TRBJ1-3; 7 bases agree with TRBD1. CDR1 is SGHTA, CDR2 FQGNSA, per germline. Germline trimming cut 8 bases from V and 8 bases from J; bases unmatched to any gene: 3. CDR3 length equals 11 residues. The CDR3 is CASARGHTIYF. In DNA, the CDR3 is TGTGCCAGCGCAAGGGGGCACACCATATATTTT.

J is TRBJ2-7 and V is TRBV28; TRBD1 matches at 8 bases. From germline, CDR1 is MDHEN and CDR2 SYDVKM. V was clipped by 7 bases and J by 1 base; unmatched bases: 3. The CDR3 has 13 amino acids. CDR3 nucleotide sequence: TGTGCCAGCATAACAGGGGGGTCCTACGAGCAGTACTTC. Residues: CASITGGSYEQYF.

The gene calls are TRBV7-3 and TRBJ2-3, with 8 bases lining up with TRBD2. The CDR3 covers 15 residues. Trimming at V came to 5 bases and at J to 6 bases, leaving 10 bases not matched to a gene. CDR1 SGHTA and CDR2 FQGTGA come from the germline V gene. CDR3 amino acids: CASSLQRGGVDTQYF. DNA for the CDR3: TGTGCCAGCAGCCTCCAACGGGGGGGAGTGGATACGCAGTATTTT.

Here the CDR3 reads CASSTGQYSNQPQHF. CDR3 coding DNA: TGTGCCAGCAGTACGGGACAGTATAGCAATCAGCCCCAGCATTTT. The V gene is TRBV6-2 or TRBV6-3, the J gene TRBJ1-5, with TRBD1 matching 7 bases. J was trimmed by 0 bases and V by 5 bases; bases with no gene match: 4. The CDR3 contains 15 residues. Per germline, CDR1 MNHEY and CDR2 SVGEGT.

The V gene is TRBV11-2, the J gene TRBJ2-5, with D perhaps matching TRBD1 (6 bases). The V gene's germline CDR1 is SGHAT and CDR2 FQNNGV. The CDR3 runs to 16 residues. The V end lost 8 bases, the J end lost 1 base, and 20 bases lay between the germline ends. CDR3 nucleotides: TGTGCCAGCTCCCTATGGGGGCAGGGAATCCAAGAGACCCAGTACTTC. Protein product: CASSLWGQGIQETQYF.

The chain uses TRBV10-2 and TRBJ2-6, with 7 positions matching TRBD1. CDR1 and CDR2 from the germline V gene are WSHSY and SAAADI. CDR3 length: 19 amino acids. V shed 3 bases, J shed 2 bases, and the junction held 13 bases outside the gene matches. The CDR3 coding sequence is TGCGCCAGCAGTGAAATAAACAGGGGTGGTGTCGCTGGGGCCAACGTCCTGACTTTC. It encodes CASSEINRGGVAGANVLTF.